This T cell receptor beta chain was profiled in a study of OX40 agonist ivuxolimab in advanced cancers. General study findings and limits: The antigen specificity of the peripheral T cells (those that were expanded) was not determined. Averaged across samples, CD8+ T cells carried more expanded clones than CD4+ did.

The assay was immunoSEQ multiplex PCR, and TCRdb's table has in-frame clones only and misses some. The sample yields tens of thousands of clones, approximately 84% seen once. V was clipped by 5 bases and J by 1 base; unmatched bases: 8. Germline values: CDR1 SNHLY, CDR2 FYNNEI. The CDR3 sequence is 18 residues long. A word on this clone: Antigen specificity is unknown.

The receptor's source is an adult with an advanced solid tumor such as melanoma, head and neck, liver or kidney cancer. The rearrangement joins TRBV2 to TRBJ2-5, with 15 bases fitting TRBD2. The sample consisted of CD4+ or CD8+ T cells sorted from blood, taken in a trial of the OX40 agonist ivuxolimab. CDR3 DNA: TGTGCCAGCAGTCGGACTAGCGGGAGGGCGTCGGCCCAAGAGACCCAGTACTTC. It translates to CASSRTSGRASAQETQYF.